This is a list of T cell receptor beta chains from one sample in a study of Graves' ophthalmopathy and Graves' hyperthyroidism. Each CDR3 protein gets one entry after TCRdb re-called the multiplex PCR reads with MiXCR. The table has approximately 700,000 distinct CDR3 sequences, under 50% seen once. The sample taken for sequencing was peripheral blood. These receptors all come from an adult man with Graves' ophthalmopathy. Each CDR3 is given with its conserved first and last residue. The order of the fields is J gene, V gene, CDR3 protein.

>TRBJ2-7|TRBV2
CASSDGANSEITYEQYF
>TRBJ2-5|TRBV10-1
CASSESGGAFQETQYF
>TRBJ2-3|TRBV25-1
CASSAGDPSTDTQYF
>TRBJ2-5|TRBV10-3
CAISEGQAGAEETQYF
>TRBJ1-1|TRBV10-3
CAISESNRGVNTEAFF
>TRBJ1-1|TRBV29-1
CSVEIGRGTEAFF
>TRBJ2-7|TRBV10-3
CASSYLAPSSYEQYF
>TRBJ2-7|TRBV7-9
CASSPGTSAKYF
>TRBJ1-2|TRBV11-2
CASSTRTGTF
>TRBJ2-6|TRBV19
CASSPDRLGTGANVLTF
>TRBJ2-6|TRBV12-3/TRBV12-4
CASSYSASWTGANVLTF
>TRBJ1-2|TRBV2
CASRINPSGGTTNYGYTF
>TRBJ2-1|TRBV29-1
CSDRQGANEQFF
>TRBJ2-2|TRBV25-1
CASSETLAGGELFF
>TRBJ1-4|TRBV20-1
CSARAGGGKLFF
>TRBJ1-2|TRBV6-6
CASSYRGPPYGYTF
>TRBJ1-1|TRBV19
CASSMGQLNTEAFF
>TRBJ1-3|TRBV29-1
CSVEGSSGNTIYF
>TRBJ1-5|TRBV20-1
CSARDRGQFNQPQHF
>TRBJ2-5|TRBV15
CATSRLAGSAKTQYF
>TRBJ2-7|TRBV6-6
CASSYLNTGSYEQYF
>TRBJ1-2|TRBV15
CAASSPRTGRDGYTF
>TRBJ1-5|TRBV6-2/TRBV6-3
CASRNDRGNQPQHF
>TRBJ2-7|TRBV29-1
CSVEEAPSYEQYF
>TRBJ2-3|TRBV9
CASSEARVDTQYF
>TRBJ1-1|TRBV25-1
CASTLEAGTGLAFF
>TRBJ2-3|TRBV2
CASTVAGVADTQYF
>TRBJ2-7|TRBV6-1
CASEWVYEQYF
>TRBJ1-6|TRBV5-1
CASSSRAGGGVESPLHF
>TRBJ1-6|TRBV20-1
CSASQTGDNSPLHF
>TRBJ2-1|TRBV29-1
CSVPSLAGALLDNEQFF
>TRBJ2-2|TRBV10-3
CAIRPTMVGELFF
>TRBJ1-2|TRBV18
CASSTGQGGIYGYTF
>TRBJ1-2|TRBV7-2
CASSFGTDYGYTF
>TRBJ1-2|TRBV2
CASSEVGQGYTF
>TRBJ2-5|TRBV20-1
CSAPSSGGETQYF
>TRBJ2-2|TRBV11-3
CASGLRTGGPGELFF
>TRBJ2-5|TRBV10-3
CAISGPGTLEETQYF
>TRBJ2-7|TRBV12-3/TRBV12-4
CASSGDTSYEQYF
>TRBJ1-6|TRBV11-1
CASSHGRARHHNSPLHF
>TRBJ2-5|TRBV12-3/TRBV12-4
CASRHRGWVQETQYF
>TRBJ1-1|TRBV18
CASSPGGVGSEAFF
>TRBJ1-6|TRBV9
CASSARTGLSSPLHF